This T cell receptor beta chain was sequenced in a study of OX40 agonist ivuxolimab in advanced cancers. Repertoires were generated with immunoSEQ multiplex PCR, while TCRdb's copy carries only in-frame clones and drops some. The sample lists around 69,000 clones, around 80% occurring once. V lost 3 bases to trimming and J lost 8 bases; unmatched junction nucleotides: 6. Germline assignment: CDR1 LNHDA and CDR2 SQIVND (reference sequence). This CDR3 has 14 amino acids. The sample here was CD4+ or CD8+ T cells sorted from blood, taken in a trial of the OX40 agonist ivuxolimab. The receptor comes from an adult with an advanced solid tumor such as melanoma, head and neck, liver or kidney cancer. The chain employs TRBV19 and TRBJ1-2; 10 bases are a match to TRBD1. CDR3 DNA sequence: TGTGCCAGTAGTATGACAGGGGGCGCCCGCGGCTACACCTTC. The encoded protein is CASSMTGGARGYTF.